This T cell receptor beta chain was recovered during a study of preoperative IRX-2 immunotherapy in early breast cancer (dated by TCRdb to the late 2010s). In the paper's terms, the treatment or condition label means: preoperative locoregional IRX-2 cytokine immunotherapy. The samples were obtained from a phase Ib study that tested preoperative, locoregional IRX-2 cytokine immunotherapy designed to prime immune responses. The donors were early-stage breast cancer patients who were given IRX-2 prior to surgery. As regards this clone: Its antigen target is currently unknown. Nothing much larger sits one base from this clone, and base qualities are not available.

The receptor library was made with the immunoSEQ multiplex PCR assay. Here the immuneACCESS table is served through TCRdb, limited to in-frame sequences with V and J called. Missing clones are a known gap in these copies; in checked studies unresolved V genes cover under half, and the rest lacks a known reason. For this sample the table gives 20,000 to 30,000 clones, of which about 83% were detected only once. The ten largest clones take up around 2.2% of the sample. CDR1 and CDR2 were assigned from the germline V gene as SGHNT and YENEEA. V is clipped by 1 base and J by 0 bases, and the sequence between their germline boundaries is 9 bases long. The CDR3, cysteine through phenylalanine, is 15 amino acids long. Only the CDR3 part of the read is kept: 45 bases, read in frame from the first base.

The specimen was lymph node tissue, collected before IRX-2 immunotherapy. This receptor was identified in a human donor with breast cancer. The rearrangement joined TRBV11-3 to TRBJ1-1; matching of 5 bases hints at TRBD1 as the D gene. DNA sequence: TGTGCCAGCAGCTTAGTCTCAGGGATGAACACTGAAGCTTTCTTT. Its protein product is CASSLVSGMNTEAFF.